A selection of T cell receptor beta chains follows, all from one sample in a study of human T cells and chemical hapten exposure. One entry per CDR3 protein results from TCRdb running MiXCR on the RACE reads. This table has nearly 95,000 distinct CDR3 sequences, roughly 9.6% appearing once. Sequenced here: whole blood, sampled in connection with sensitization to the hapten diphenylcyclopropenone (DPC). Receptors originate from a man aged 35 to 55 with alopecia areata. Some clones in this sample may be carry-over from other donors' samples. CDR3s include the opening cysteine and the closing phenylalanine or tryptophan. A D gene is named only where the DNA matches it firmly. A clone size is listed for some rows: how often the clone was seen (once, few, many), or a class if it is expanded.

CDR3aa,CDR3nt,abundance,d_gene,v_gene,j_gene
CASSLRPSNQPGNEQFF,TGTGCCAGCAGCCTCCGCCCCTCCAACCAGCCAGGCAATGAGCAGTTCTTC,NA,NA,TRBV7-9,TRBJ2-1
CSVEERAGSPDTQYF,TGCAGCGTTGAAGAACGAGCGGGATCACCAGATACGCAGTATTTT,NA,TRBD2,TRBV29-1,TRBJ2-3
CASSSTTNEKLFF,TGTGCCAGCAGTTCGACAACTAATGAAAAACTGTTTTTT,few,NA,TRBV6-6,TRBJ1-4
CASSQEAARTNTGELFF,TGCGCCAGCAGCCAAGAAGCCGCGAGGACGAACACCGGGGAGCTGTTTTTT,many,NA,TRBV4-3,TRBJ2-2
CSAKLESLTEAFF,TGCAGTGCTAAACTGGAGAGTCTCACTGAAGCTTTCTTT,NA,NA,TRBV20-1,TRBJ1-1
CSVMGPQETQYF,TGCAGCGTTATGGGGCCGCAAGAGACCCAGTACTTC,NA,NA,TRBV29-1,TRBJ2-5
CASSQNRDAYNEQFF,TGCGCCAGCAGCCAAAACAGGGATGCCTACAATGAGCAGTTCTTC,NA,NA,TRBV4-3,TRBJ2-1
CASSSRETGDSPLHF,TGTGCCAGCAGTTCTCGGGAGACAGGGGATTCACCCCTCCACTTT,NA,TRBD1,TRBV6-6,TRBJ1-6
CASSVGDTQYF,TGTGCCAGCAGCGTAGGTGATACGCAGTATTTT,few,NA,TRBV9,TRBJ2-3
CASSPAGAGELFF,TGTGCCAGCTCACCAGCAGGAGCGGGGGAGCTGTTTTTT,NA,NA,TRBV18,TRBJ2-2
CASSQGRLPNSPLHF,TGTGCCAGCAGCCAAGGACGACTCCCAAATTCACCCCTCCACTTT,many,NA,TRBV3-1,TRBJ1-6
CASSLRAGDTGELFF,TGTGCCAGCAGCTTAAGGGCGGGAGACACCGGGGAGCTGTTTTTT,NA,TRBD2,TRBV11-1,TRBJ2-2
CASSRGLAGIDTQYF,TGTGCCAGCAGTCGAGGACTAGCGGGAATAGATACGCAGTATTTT,few,TRBD2,TRBV9,TRBJ2-3
CSYTYSNQPQHF,TGCAGCTATACATATAGCAATCAGCCCCAGCATTTT,many,NA,TRBV29-1,TRBJ1-5
CASRRGSGNTIYF,TGTGCCAGCAGGAGAGGGTCTGGAAACACCATATATTTT,few,NA,TRBV3-1,TRBJ1-3
CASSFLGITTRPNTEAFF,TGTGCCAGCAGTTTCTTGGGGATTACAACCCGGCCAAACACTGAAGCTTTCTTT,many,NA,TRBV28,TRBJ1-1
CASSYQGGTGELFF,TGCGCCAGCAGCTACCAGGGGGGCACCGGGGAGCTGTTTTTT,few,NA,TRBV5-1,TRBJ2-2
CASSLVDWKKTGYTF,TGTGCCAGCAGCTTAGTCGACTGGAAAAAGACTGGCTACACCTTC,few,NA,TRBV7-2,TRBJ1-2
CSALAGPSYNEQFF,TGCAGTGCCCTAGCGGGCCCGTCCTACAATGAGCAGTTCTTC,NA,TRBD2,TRBV20-1,TRBJ2-1
CSAAPAGGYTEAFF,TGCAGTGCCGCGCCGGCCGGGGGGTACACTGAAGCTTTCTTT,many,NA,TRBV20-1,TRBJ1-1
CASSSPGQGAGTDTQYF,TGTGCCAGCAGTTCACCGGGACAGGGGGCTGGCACAGATACGCAGTATTTT,few,TRBD1,TRBV28,TRBJ2-3
CASSTRGGTQYF,TGTGCCAGTAGCACTCGGGGGGGTACCCAGTACTTC,NA,TRBD2,TRBV19,TRBJ2-5
CASSPTSASTDTQYF,TGTGCCAGCAGCCCCACTAGCGCCAGCACAGATACGCAGTATTTT,few,TRBD2,TRBV3-1,TRBJ2-3
CASSPLQGTGYTF,TGTGCCAGCAGTCCACTGCAGGGAACGGGCTACACCTTC,NA,NA,TRBV27,TRBJ1-2
CSARGQGVETQYF,TGCAGCGCCCGAGGGCAGGGGGTGGAGACCCAGTACTTC,few,TRBD1,TRBV29-1,TRBJ2-5
CASSEYARGLSNQPQHF,TGTGCCAGCAGTGAATATGCACGGGGGCTTAGCAATCAGCCCCAGCATTTT,many,NA,TRBV2,TRBJ1-5
CASSLIGGGHNEQFF,TGTGCCAGCAGCTTAATCGGGGGGGGACACAATGAGCAGTTCTTC,NA,TRBD2,TRBV11-2,TRBJ2-1
CASSRVSSYNSPLHF,TGCGCCAGCTCCAGGGTGAGCTCCTATAATTCACCCCTCCACTTT,few,NA,TRBV5-1,TRBJ1-6
CASSYPGTDYEQYF,TGTGCCAGCAGTTACCCCGGGACCGATTACGAGCAGTACTTC,few,NA,TRBV6-2/TRBV6-3,TRBJ2-7
CASSLLAGGDTQYF,TGTGCCAGCTCACTACTAGCGGGAGGAGATACGCAGTATTTT,few,TRBD2,TRBV18,TRBJ2-3
CSARGVGTNTGELFF,TGCAGTGCTAGAGGTGTCGGAACGAACACCGGGGAGCTGTTTTTT,many,NA,TRBV20-1,TRBJ2-2
CASSRSGRSTDTQYF,TGTGCCAGCAGCCGTAGCGGGAGAAGCACAGATACGCAGTATTTT,many,TRBD2,TRBV9,TRBJ2-3
CASSMEYRGRIGELFF,TGTGCCAGCAGCATGGAGTACAGGGGGCGAATCGGGGAGCTGTTTTTT,many,TRBD1,TRBV28,TRBJ2-2
CSATLGQAYNSPLHF,TGCAGTGCCACGCTTGGACAGGCTTATAATTCACCCCTCCACTTT,few,TRBD1,TRBV20-1,TRBJ1-6
CASSQALSQPQHF,TGCGCCAGCAGCCAAGCCCTTAGTCAGCCCCAGCATTTT,few,NA,TRBV4-1,TRBJ1-5
CASSLTTGSGTEAFF,TGTGCCAGCAGCTTAACTACAGGGTCTGGCACTGAAGCTTTCTTT,NA,NA,TRBV11-3,TRBJ1-1
CANEDRDRGYEQYF,TGTGCCAACGAAGACCGGGACAGGGGTTACGAGCAGTACTTC,NA,TRBD1,TRBV28,TRBJ2-7
CASALAGGPGNEQFF,TGTGCTAGTGCCCTAGCGGGAGGGCCTGGAAATGAGCAGTTCTTC,many,TRBD2,TRBV12-5,TRBJ2-1
CSALLLAKNIQYF,TGCAGTGCTTTACTACTAGCCAAAAACATTCAGTACTTC,many,NA,TRBV20-1,TRBJ2-4
CASRTSGPPWDTQYF,TGTGCCAGCAGGACATCGGGGCCACCCTGGGATACGCAGTATTTT,NA,NA,TRBV7-9,TRBJ2-3
CASSAPKRANVLTF,TGTGCCAGCAGCGCACCCAAAAGGGCCAACGTCCTGACTTTC,few,NA,TRBV9,TRBJ2-6
CSVEVLAGKAETQYF,TGCAGCGTTGAAGTCCTAGCGGGAAAAGCGGAGACCCAGTACTTC,NA,TRBD2,TRBV29-1,TRBJ2-5
CASSQGVANDFRF,TGCGCCAGCAGCCAAGGGGTGGCCAATGACTTTCGCTTC,NA,NA,TRBV4-3,TRBJ2-1
CASSRLLAGVGDTQYF,TGCGCCAGCAGTCGCCTACTAGCGGGAGTCGGGGATACGCAGTATTTT,NA,TRBD2,TRBV5-1,TRBJ2-3
CSVVALSGTSAKNIQYF,TGCAGCGTTGTGGCCCTTAGCGGGACGTCTGCCAAAAACATTCAGTACTTC,few,TRBD2,TRBV29-1,TRBJ2-4
CASSWADIKLSGNTIYF,TGTGCCAGCAGTTGGGCAGACATTAAACTCTCTGGAAACACCATATATTTT,NA,NA,TRBV6-5,TRBJ1-3
CASSQDSGIENDEQFF,TGTGCCAGCAGCCAAGATTCGGGGATTGAAAACGATGAGCAGTTCTTC,few,NA,TRBV14,TRBJ2-1
CASEGTSGTDTQYF,TGTGCCAGCGAGGGAACTAGCGGGACAGATACGCAGTATTTT,few,TRBD2,TRBV2,TRBJ2-3
CASSLGRDTKFF,TGTGCCAGCAGCTTGGGGCGGGATACAAAGTTCTTC,many,NA,TRBV7-6,TRBJ2-1
CASSLAGTPRTGNEQFF,TGTGCCAGCAGCTTAGCCGGGACCCCACGTACCGGCAATGAGCAGTTCTTC,NA,NA,TRBV7-2,TRBJ2-1
CSARLGLTPSYEQYF,TGCAGTGCTAGACTGGGACTAACCCCGTCCTACGAGCAGTACTTC,many,TRBD2,TRBV20-1,TRBJ2-7
CASSLFQEGDTQYF,TGTGCCAGCAGCCTTTTCCAGGAGGGAGATACGCAGTATTTT,NA,NA,TRBV6-2/TRBV6-3,TRBJ2-3
CASLDTSSYEQYF,TGTGCCAGTCTAGACACAAGCTCCTACGAGCAGTACTTC,NA,NA,TRBV7-9,TRBJ2-7
CASSPHRERAEAFF,TGTGCCAGCAGCCCGCACAGGGAGAGGGCAGAAGCTTTCTTT,few,NA,TRBV7-2,TRBJ1-1
CASNPGQGPNTEAFF,TGTGCCAGTAACCCGGGACAGGGCCCTAACACTGAAGCTTTCTTT,few,TRBD1,TRBV7-9,TRBJ1-1
CSAEGQGTHEQYF,TGCAGCGCCGAAGGACAGGGCACCCACGAGCAGTACTTC,few,TRBD1,TRBV29-1,TRBJ2-7
CASSQVGTSRAFF,TGTGCCAGCAGCCAAGTTGGGACTTCGAGGGCTTTCTTT,NA,NA,TRBV14,TRBJ1-1
CASSVVVGATIYGYTF,TGTGCCAGCAGCGTAGTGGTAGGGGCTACCATCTATGGCTACACCTTC,NA,NA,TRBV9,TRBJ1-2
CASSPRREAGETQYF,TGTGCCAGCAGTCCCAGAAGGGAAGCTGGAGAGACCCAGTACTTC,NA,NA,TRBV7-3,TRBJ2-5
CASSYLATQYF,TGTGCCAGCAGTTACCTGGCGACCCAGTACTTC,few,NA,TRBV6-2/TRBV6-3,TRBJ2-5